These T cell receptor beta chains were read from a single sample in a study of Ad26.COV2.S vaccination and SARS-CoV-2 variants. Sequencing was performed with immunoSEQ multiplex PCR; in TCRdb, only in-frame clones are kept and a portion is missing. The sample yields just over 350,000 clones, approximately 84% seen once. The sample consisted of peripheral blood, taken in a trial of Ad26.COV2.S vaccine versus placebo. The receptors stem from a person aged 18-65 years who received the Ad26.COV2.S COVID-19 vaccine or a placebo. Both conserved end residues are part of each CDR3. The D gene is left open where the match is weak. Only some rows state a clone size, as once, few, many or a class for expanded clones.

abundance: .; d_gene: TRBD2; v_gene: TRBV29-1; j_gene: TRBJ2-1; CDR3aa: CSVEGSSGGARYNEQFF; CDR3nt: TGCAGCGTTGAGGGAAGTAGCGGGGGGGCCAGATACAATGAGCAGTTCTTC
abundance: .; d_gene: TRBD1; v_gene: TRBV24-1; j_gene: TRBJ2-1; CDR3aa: CATSDFTGGYGQFF; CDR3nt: TGTGCCACCAGTGATTTCACAGGGGGGTACGGGCAGTTCTTC
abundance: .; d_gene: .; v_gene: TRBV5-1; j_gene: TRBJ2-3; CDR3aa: CASSLGGVLADTQYF; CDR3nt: TGCGCCAGCAGCTTGGGCGGAGTTCTCGCAGATACGCAGTATTTT
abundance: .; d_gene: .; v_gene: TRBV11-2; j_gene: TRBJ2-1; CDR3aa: CASSLGTFGGMSYNEQFF; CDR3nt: TGTGCCAGCAGCTTAGGTACTTTCGGGGGAATGTCCTACAATGAGCAGTTCTTC
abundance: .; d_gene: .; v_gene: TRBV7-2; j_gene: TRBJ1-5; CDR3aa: CASSPYYSNQPQHF; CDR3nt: TGTGCCAGCAGCCCGTATTATAGCAATCAGCCCCAGCATTTT
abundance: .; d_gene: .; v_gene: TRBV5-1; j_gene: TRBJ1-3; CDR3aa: CASSLAGTLSGNTIYF; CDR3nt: TGCGCCAGCAGCTTGGCCGGGACACTCTCTGGAAACACCATATATTTT
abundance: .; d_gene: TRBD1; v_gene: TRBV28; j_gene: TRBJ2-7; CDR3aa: CASSWTGGRYEQYF; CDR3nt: TGTGCCAGCAGTTGGACAGGGGGCCGGTACGAGCAGTACTTC
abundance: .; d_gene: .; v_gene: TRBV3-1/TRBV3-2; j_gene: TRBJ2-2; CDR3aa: CASSQEAGLTNTGELFF; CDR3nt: TGTGCCAGCAGCCAAGAGGCGGGACTGACGAACACCGGGGAGCTGTTTTTT
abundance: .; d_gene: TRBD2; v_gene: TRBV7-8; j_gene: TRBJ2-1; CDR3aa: CASSLESSGYNEQFF; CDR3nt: TGTGCCAGCAGCTTAGAGTCTAGCGGATACAATGAGCAGTTCTTC
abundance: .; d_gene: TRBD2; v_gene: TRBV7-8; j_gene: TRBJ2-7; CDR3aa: CASSLVSGGSYEQYF; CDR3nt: TGTGCCAGCAGCTTGGTTAGCGGGGGCTCCTACGAGCAGTACTTC
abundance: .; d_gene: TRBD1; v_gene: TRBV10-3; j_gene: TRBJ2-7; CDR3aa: CATSREGANFPYEQYF; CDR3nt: TGTGCCACCAGCCGCGAGGGGGCGAATTTCCCCTACGAGCAGTACTTC
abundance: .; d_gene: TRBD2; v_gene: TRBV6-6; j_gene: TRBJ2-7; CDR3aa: CASSQLAGDGYEQYF; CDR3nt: TGTGCCAGCAGCCAACTAGCGGGAGACGGCTACGAGCAGTACTTC
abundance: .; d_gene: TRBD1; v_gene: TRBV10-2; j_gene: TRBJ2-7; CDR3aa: CASSEPGQVGYEQYF; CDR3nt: TGCGCCAGCAGTGAGCCGGGACAGGTCGGCTACGAGCAGTACTTC
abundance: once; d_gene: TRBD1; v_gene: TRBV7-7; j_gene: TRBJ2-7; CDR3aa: CASSPGTGRALTYEQYF; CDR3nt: TGTGCTAGCAGCCCCGGGACAGGGAGAGCCCTAACCTACGAGCAGTACTTC
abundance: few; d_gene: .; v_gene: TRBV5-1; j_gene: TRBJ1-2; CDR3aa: CASSDAGRQAGGYGYTF; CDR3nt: TGCGCCAGCAGCGACGCCGGACGGCAGGCTGGAGGCTATGGCTACACCTTC
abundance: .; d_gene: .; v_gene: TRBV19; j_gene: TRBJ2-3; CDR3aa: CASSRPKITDTQYF; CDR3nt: TGTGCCAGTAGTAGGCCGAAGATCACAGATACGCAGTATTTT
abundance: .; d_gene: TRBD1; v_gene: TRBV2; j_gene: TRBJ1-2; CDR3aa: CASTRTGSNYGYTF; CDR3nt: TGTGCCAGCACTAGGACAGGGAGCAACTATGGCTACACCTTC
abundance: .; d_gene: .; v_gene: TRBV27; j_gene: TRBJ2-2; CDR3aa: CASSFSRTGELFF; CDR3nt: TGTGCCAGCAGTTTCAGCCGGACCGGGGAGCTGTTTTTT
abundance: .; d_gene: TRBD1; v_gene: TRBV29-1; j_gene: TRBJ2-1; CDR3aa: CSVRGQRTYNEQFF; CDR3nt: TGCAGCGTCCGGGGACAGAGGACCTACAATGAGCAGTTCTTC
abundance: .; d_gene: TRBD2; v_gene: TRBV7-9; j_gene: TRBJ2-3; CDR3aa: CASRTSGRGTDTQYF; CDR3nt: TGTGCCAGCAGGACTAGCGGGAGAGGGACAGATACGCAGTATTTT
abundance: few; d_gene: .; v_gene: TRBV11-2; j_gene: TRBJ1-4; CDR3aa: CASSLQFTTNEKLFF; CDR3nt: TGTGCCAGCAGCTTGCAGTTTACAACTAATGAAAAACTGTTTTTT
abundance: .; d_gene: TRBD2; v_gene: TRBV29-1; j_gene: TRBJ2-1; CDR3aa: CSVEDRMASGNEQFF; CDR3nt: TGCAGCGTTGAAGACAGGATGGCTAGCGGCAATGAGCAGTTCTTC
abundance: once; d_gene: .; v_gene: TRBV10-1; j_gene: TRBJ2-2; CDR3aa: CASSQTNTGELFF; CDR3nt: TGCGCCAGCAGCCAAACGAACACCGGGGAGCTGTTTTTT
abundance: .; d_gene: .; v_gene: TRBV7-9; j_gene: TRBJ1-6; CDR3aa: CASSPGNISPLHF; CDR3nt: TGTGCCAGCAGCCCCGGGAATATCTCACCCCTCCACTTT
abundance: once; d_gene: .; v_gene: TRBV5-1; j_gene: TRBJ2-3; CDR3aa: CASSRAGVDTQYF; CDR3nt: TGCGCCAGCAGCCGTGCAGGGGTAGATACGCAGTATTTT
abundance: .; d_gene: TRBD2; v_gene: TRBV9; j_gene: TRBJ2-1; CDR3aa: CASSDAGVSYNEQFF; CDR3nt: TGTGCCAGCAGCGACGCGGGGGTTTCCTACAATGAGCAGTTCTTC
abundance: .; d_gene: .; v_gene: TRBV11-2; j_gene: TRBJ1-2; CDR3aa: CASSSLRGGNYGYTF; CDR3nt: TGTGCCAGCAGCTCCCTCCGTGGGGGAAACTATGGCTACACCTTC
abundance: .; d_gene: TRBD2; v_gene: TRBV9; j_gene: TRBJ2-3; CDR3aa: CASSASGSADTQYF; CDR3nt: TGTGCCAGCAGCGCCAGCGGGAGCGCAGATACGCAGTATTTT
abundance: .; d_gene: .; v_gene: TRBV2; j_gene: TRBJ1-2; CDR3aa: CASSMGAGTVYGYTF; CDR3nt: TGTGCCAGCAGTATGGGGGCAGGGACTGTCTATGGCTACACCTTC
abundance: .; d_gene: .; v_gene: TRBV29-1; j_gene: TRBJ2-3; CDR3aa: CSVTPGDTQYF; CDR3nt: TGCAGCGTCACCCCTGGGGATACGCAGTATTTT
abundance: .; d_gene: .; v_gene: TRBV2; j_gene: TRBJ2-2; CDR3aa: CASSVITETGELFF; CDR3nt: TGTGCCAGCAGTGTGATCACAGAAACCGGGGAGCTGTTTTTT
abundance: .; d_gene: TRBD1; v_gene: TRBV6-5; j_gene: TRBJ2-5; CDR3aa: CAGQGRGTQYF; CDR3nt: TGTGCCGGACAGGGACGGGGAACCCAGTACTTC
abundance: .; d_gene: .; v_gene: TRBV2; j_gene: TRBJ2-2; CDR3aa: CASIGILGAGELFF; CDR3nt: TGTGCCAGCATAGGGATCCTCGGGGCCGGGGAGCTGTTTTTT
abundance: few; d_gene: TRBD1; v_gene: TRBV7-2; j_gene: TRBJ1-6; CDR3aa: CASRTTGTGGGNSPLHF; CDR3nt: TGTGCCAGCAGAACTACCGGGACAGGGGGCGGCAATTCACCCCTCCACTTT
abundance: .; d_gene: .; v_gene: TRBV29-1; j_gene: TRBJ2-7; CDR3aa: CSASPAPGYEQYF; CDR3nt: TGCAGCGCCAGCCCTGCCCCAGGGTACGAGCAGTACTTC
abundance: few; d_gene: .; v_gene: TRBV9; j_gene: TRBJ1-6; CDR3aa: CASSTRQGGNNSPLHF; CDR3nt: TGTGCCAGCAGCACCAGGCAGGGAGGGAATAATTCACCCCTCCACTTT
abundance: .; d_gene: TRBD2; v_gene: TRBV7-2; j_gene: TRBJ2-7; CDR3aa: CASSTGLADSYEQYF; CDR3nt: TGTGCCAGCAGTACAGGACTAGCGGACTCCTACGAGCAGTACTTC
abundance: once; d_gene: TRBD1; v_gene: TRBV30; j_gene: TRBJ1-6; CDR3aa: CAWTLQGDSPLHF; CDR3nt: TGTGCCTGGACATTACAGGGGGATTCACCCCTCCACTTT
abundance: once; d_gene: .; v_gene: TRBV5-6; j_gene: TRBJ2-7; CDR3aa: CASRHTQGYEQYF; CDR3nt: TGTGCCAGCCGACATACACAGGGCTACGAGCAGTACTTC
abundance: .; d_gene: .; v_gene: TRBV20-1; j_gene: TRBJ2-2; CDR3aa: CSASGRGTGELFF; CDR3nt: TGCAGTGCTAGTGGGCGGGGAACCGGGGAGCTGTTTTTT